The clone carrying this T cell receptor beta chain came up many times. MiXCR, run by TCRdb on the 5' RACE reads, gives a single entry per CDR3 protein. Of 45,000 to 55,000 distinct CDR3 sequences listed, about 6.3% are singletons. Germline-derived CDR1 and CDR2 are LGHNA and YSLEER. CDR3 length: 16 residues. V trimming: 1 base; J trimming: 10 bases; junction bases outside the gene matches: 7. These data are taken from a study of early T cells in non-severe SARS-CoV-2 infection. This sequence joins TRBV4-3 and TRBJ1-6, with TRBD1 identical over 10 bases. The receptor's source is an adult who was a healthcare worker with PCR-confirmed SARS-CoV-2 infection or an uninfected control (not recorded which). Specimen: whole blood, collected at baseline. The CDR3 coding sequence is TGCGCCAGCAGCCAAGGTGCCGGGACAGGGGCCTCACCCCTCCACTTT. Encoded protein: CASSQGAGTGASPLHF.